The 19 T cell receptor beta chains in this list originate from one sample, sequenced in a study of T cells after yellow fever vaccination. TCRdb re-derived calls from the 5' RACE reads in MiXCR, one entry per CDR3 protein. This table holds hundreds of thousands of distinct CDR3 sequences, about 14% found once. This sample comprised PBMCs, obtained on the day of the yellow fever booster vaccination. These receptor sequences come from a man aged 30 to 45 who received the YFV17D yellow fever vaccine.

The chain has TRBV11-2 and TRBJ2-4; tentatively, D is TRBD1 (7 bases). Trimming stripped 0 bases from V and 0 bases from J, with 15 bases between. CDR1 is SGHAT, CDR2 FQNNGV, per germline. The CDR3 covers 18 residues. The CDR3 coding sequence is TGTGCCAGCAGCTTAGAGGCGCGGGGACAGTTAGCCAAAAACATTCAGTACTTC. Residues: CASSLEARGQLAKNIQYF.

This chain uses TRBV5-1 with TRBJ2-5, with 8 bases identical to TRBD1. The CDR3 extends over 14 amino acids. The ends lost 2 bases at V and 0 bases at J; junction bases unmatched: 0. Per germline, CDR1 SGHRS and CDR2 YFSETQ. The CDR3 protein is CASSLQGDQETQYF. The CDR3 region has the DNA TGCGCCAGCAGCTTACAGGGGGACCAAGAGACCCAGTACTTC.

This clonotype occurred a few times. V is TRBV20-1 and J is TRBJ2-1, with D perhaps TRBD1 or TRBD2 (5 bases each). CDR1 is DFQATT and CDR2 is SNEGSKA in the germline V gene (reference sequence). Trimming left V 5 bases short and J 9 bases short, with 17 bases between. The CDR3 totals 13 residues. The CDR3 DNA reads as TGCAGTGCTCCCCGGGACCCGGAGGCTGAGCAGTTCTTC. Translating it yields CSAPRDPEAEQFF.

This clonotype was detected ten times or more. The chain has TRBV7-9 and TRBJ1-5, with D hard to call. Trimming stripped 2 bases from V and 0 bases from J, with 5 bases between. In germline, CDR1 is SEHNR, CDR2 FQNEAQ (reference sequence). CDR3 length equals 14 residues. The CDR3 region is CASSLWGSNQPQHF. The CDR3 DNA reads TGTGCCAGCAGCTTATGGGGTAGCAATCAGCCCCAGCATTTT.

The chain carries TRBV6-5 and TRBJ1-1, with 7 bases matching TRBD1. CDR1 is MNHEY and CDR2 is SVGAGI in the germline V gene. CDR3 length: 14 amino acids. V dropped 4 bases and J dropped 11; count of bases not matched to a gene: 13. The CDR3 protein is CASSSTGSNVFAFF. CDR3 DNA: TGTGCCAGCAGTTCGACAGGGAGCAACGTCTTCGCTTTCTTT.

This clonotype was observed many times. The chain joins TRBV11-2 to TRBJ1-6; unclear D gene. V dropped 1 base and J dropped 3 bases, with 10 bases sitting between them. CDR1 and CDR2 from the germline V gene are SGHAT and FQNNGV. CDR3 length equals 16 residues. The CDR3 reads CASSLAATFYNSPLHF. The CDR3 DNA reads as TGTGCCAGCAGCTTAGCTGCTACCTTCTATAATTCACCCCTCCACTTT.

This rearrangement joins TRBV6-5 to TRBJ2-1; D unresolved. CDR1 MNHEY and CDR2 SVGAGI come from the germline V gene. There are 14 residues in the CDR3. Trimming left V 2 bases short and J 1 base short, with 6 bases between. CDR3 loop: CASSYVQSYNEQFF. The CDR3 region has the DNA TGTGCCAGCAGTTACGTGCAGTCCTACAATGAGCAGTTCTTC.

The genes are TRBV14 and TRBJ2-1; tentatively, D is TRBD2 (6 bases). The CDR3 covers 14 residues. CDR1 is SGHDN and CDR2 is FVKESK in the germline V gene. Trimming removed 0 bases from V and 8 bases from J, with 11 bases in between. The CDR3 sequence: CASSQETSWHEQFF. The CDR3 nucleotides are TGTGCCAGCAGCCAAGAGACTAGTTGGCATGAGCAGTTCTTC.

This clonotype was counted only a few times. The rearrangement links TRBV6-2 or TRBV6-3 to TRBJ2-1, with 9 nucleotides matching TRBD1. The CDR3 runs to 16 residues. The germline gives CDR1 MNHEY, CDR2 SVGEGT. Trimming took 2 bases from V and 3 from J; bases not matched to a gene: 5. The CDR3 nucleotides read TGTGCCAGCAGTTACCTCGGACAGGGGCACTACAATGAGCAGTTCTTC. As protein: CASSYLGQGHYNEQFF.

The J gene is TRBJ2-1, the V gene TRBV5-1; no clear D gene. V lost 7 bases to trimming and J lost 1 base, with 12 bases between them. CDR3 size: 14 residues. Germline CDR1 and CDR2: SGHRS and YFSETQ. The CDR3 sequence is CASGKSGSYNEQFF. For the CDR3, the DNA is TGCGCCAGCGGCAAAAGTGGATCCTACAATGAGCAGTTCTTC.

Ten or more counts support this clonotype. The J gene is TRBJ2-1, the V gene TRBV12-3 or TRBV12-4, with 10 bases fitting TRBD2. The CDR3 covers 15 residues. Germline trimming cut 1 base from V and 9 bases from J; bases unmatched to any gene: 6. This chain's CDR3 is CASSLGVAGGIEQFF. CDR3 coding DNA: TGTGCCAGCAGTTTAGGAGTAGCGGGAGGTATTGAGCAGTTCTTC.

Of note for this clonotype: The junction departs from the called germline gene at one end, perhaps through a read error. The rearrangement uses TRBV18 and TRBJ1-3, with TRBD1 as a possible D gene (5 bases). The CDR3 consists of 16 residues. The germline V gene has CDR1 KGHSH and CDR2 LQKENI. CDR3 amino acids: CASSPGTGFSGNTTYF. The DNA of the CDR3 is TGTGCCAGCTCACCCGGGACGGGATTCTCTGGAAACACCACATATTTT.

The chain carries TRBV2 and TRBJ2-3; possibly TRBD1 for D (6 bases). The germline V gene encodes CDR1 SNHLY and CDR2 FYNNEI. This CDR3 comprises 15 residues. With 1 base removed from V and 9 bases from J, the gap between germline ends came to 17 bases. The chain's CDR3 is CASSEGGLEEDTQYF. DNA for the CDR3: TGTGCCAGCAGTGAAGGGGGGCTGGAGGAAGACACGCAGTATTTT.

This clonotype was seen only a few times. The CDR3 DNA follows: TGCGCCAGCAGCCTTATCGGGACTCCGGACCTCTATGGCTACACCTTC. Its protein product is CASSLIGTPDLYGYTF. This sequence joins TRBV4-3 and TRBJ1-2, with a weak D call TRBD1 (5 bases). Between the trimmed V and J ends, which lost 4 bases and 4 bases, there was a span of 19 bases. Per germline, CDR1 LGHNA and CDR2 YSLEER. This CDR3 is built from 16 residues.

V and J are TRBV9 and TRBJ2-7; a possible D gene is TRBD2 (5 bases). The ends were cut back, 5 bases at V and 5 bases at J, with 14 bases in the middle. Germline CDR1 is SGDLS and CDR2 is YYNGEE. There are 13 residues in the CDR3. Here the CDR3 DNA reads TGTGCCAGCAGTTCTAGCCTTTCCAACGAGCAGTACTTC. Translating it yields CASSSSLSNEQYF.

This clonotype has only a few counts. J is TRBJ2-3 and V is TRBV20-1; TRBD1 agrees at 7 bases. Trimming took 6 bases from V and 6 from J; bases not matched to a gene: 12. From germline, CDR1 is DFQATT and CDR2 SNEGSKA (reference sequence). The CDR3 runs to 14 residues. The CDR3 sequence is CSAKRHRGTDTQYF. DNA of the CDR3: TGCAGTGCCAAAAGGCACAGGGGTACGGATACGCAGTATTTT.

This clonotype was counted a few times. This sequence joins TRBV7-8 and TRBJ1-1; D is perhaps TRBD1 (6 bases). The V end was cut by 3 bases, the J end by 0 bases, with 11 bases between. The CDR3 covers 15 residues. Germline loops: CDR1 SGHVS, CDR2 FQNEAQ. CDR3 in DNA: TGTGCCAGCAGCTTGCTGGGGGCAATGAACACTGAAGCTTTCTTT. Amino acids: CASSLLGAMNTEAFF.

This clonotype was recorded at least ten times. The chain has TRBV5-1 and TRBJ2-1; D may match TRBD1 or TRBD2 (6 bases each). The CDR3 runs to 15 residues. Germline CDR1 and CDR2: SGHRS and YFSETQ. The ends were cut back, 0 bases at V and 7 bases at J, with 14 bases in the middle. The CDR3 nucleotides are TGCGCCAGCAGCTTGGCGGGAGCGAGGGGGAATGAGCAGTTCTTC. Translation gives CASSLAGARGNEQFF.

This clonotype was seen more than once but under ten times. The CDR3 DNA reads as TGTGCCAGCAGCCCTAGCGGGAGGTATGAGCAGTTCTTC. Protein product: CASSPSGRYEQFF. The chain carries TRBV27 and TRBJ2-1; TRBD2 agrees at 11 bases. V dropped 6 bases and J dropped 8; count of bases not matched to a gene: 3. The CDR3 totals 13 residues. Germline V gene data show CDR1 as MNHEY and CDR2 as SMNVEV (reference sequence).